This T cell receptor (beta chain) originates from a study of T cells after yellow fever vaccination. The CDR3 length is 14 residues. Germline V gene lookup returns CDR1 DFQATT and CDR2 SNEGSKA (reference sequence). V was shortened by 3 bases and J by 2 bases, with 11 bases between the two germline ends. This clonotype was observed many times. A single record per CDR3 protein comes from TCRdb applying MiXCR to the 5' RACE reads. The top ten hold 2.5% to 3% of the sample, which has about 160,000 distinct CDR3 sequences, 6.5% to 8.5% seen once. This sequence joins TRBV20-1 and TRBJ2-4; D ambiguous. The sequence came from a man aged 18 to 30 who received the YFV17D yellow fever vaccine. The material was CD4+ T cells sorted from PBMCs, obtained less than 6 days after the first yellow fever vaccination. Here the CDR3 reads CSASNTAPKNIQYF. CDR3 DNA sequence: TGCAGTGCTAGTAACACGGCCCCCAAAAACATTCAGTACTTC.